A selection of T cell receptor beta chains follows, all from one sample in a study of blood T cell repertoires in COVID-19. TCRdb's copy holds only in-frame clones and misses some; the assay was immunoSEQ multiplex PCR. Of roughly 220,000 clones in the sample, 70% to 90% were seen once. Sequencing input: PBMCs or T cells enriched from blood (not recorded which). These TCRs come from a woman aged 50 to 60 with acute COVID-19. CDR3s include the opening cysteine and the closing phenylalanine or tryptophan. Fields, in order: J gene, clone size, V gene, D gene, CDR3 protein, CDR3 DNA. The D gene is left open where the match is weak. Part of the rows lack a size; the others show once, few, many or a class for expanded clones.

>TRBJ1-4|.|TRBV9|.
CASSGGGEKLFF
TGTGCCAGCTCCGGGGGAGGGGAAAAACTGTTTTTT
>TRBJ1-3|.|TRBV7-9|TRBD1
CASGNRGTSGNTIYF
TGTGCCAGCGGCAACAGGGGGACCTCTGGAAACACCATATATTTT
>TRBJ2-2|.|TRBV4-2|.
CASSQDRDGELFF
TGTGCCAGCAGCCAAGATCGAGACGGGGAGCTGTTTTTT
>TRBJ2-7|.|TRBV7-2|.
CASSLERLSYYEQYF
TGTGCCAGCAGCTTAGAGCGACTGTCCTACTACGAGCAGTACTTC
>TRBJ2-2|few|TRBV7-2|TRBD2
CASSLGTSGRTGELFF
TGTGCCAGCAGCTTAGGGACTAGCGGGAGGACCGGGGAGCTGTTTTTT
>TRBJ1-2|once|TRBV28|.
CASSLGGPSYGYTF
TGTGCCAGCAGTTTAGGAGGGCCGAGCTATGGCTACACCTTC
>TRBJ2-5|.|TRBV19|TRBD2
CASSPTSGQETQYF
TGTGCCAGTAGTCCAACTAGCGGGCAAGAGACCCAGTACTTC
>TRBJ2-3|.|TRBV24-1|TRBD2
CATGPTSGLTDTQYF
TGTGCCACCGGACCGACTAGCGGGCTCACAGATACGCAGTATTTT
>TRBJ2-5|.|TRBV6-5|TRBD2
CASMTSGHGETQYF
TGTGCCAGCATGACTAGCGGGCATGGAGAGACCCAGTACTTC
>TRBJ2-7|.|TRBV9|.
CASSVDPGLGGYEQYF
TGTGCCAGCAGCGTAGATCCAGGACTGGGTGGGTACGAGCAGTACTTC
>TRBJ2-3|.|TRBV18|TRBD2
CASSPPAGGSTDTQYF
TGTGCCAGCTCACCACCGGCGGGAGGGAGCACAGATACGCAGTATTTT
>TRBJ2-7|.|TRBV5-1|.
CASSFRDSGTYEQYF
TGCGCCAGCAGCTTCCGGGACTCAGGAACCTACGAGCAGTACTTC
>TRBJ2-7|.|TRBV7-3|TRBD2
CASSPGLGSSYEQYF
TGTGCCAGCAGTCCGGGACTAGGAAGCTCCTACGAGCAGTACTTC
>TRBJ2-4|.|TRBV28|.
CASSPRTSSLAKNIQYF
TGTGCCAGCAGTCCCCGTACTAGCTCTCTAGCCAAAAACATTCAGTACTTC
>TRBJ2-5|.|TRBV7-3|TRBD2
CASRLAGEETQYF
TGTGCCAGCCGACTAGCGGGAGAAGAGACCCAGTACTTC
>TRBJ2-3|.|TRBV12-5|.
CASGLGGQPRVDTQYF
TGTGCTAGTGGTTTGGGTGGACAGCCAAGGGTAGATACGCAGTATTTT